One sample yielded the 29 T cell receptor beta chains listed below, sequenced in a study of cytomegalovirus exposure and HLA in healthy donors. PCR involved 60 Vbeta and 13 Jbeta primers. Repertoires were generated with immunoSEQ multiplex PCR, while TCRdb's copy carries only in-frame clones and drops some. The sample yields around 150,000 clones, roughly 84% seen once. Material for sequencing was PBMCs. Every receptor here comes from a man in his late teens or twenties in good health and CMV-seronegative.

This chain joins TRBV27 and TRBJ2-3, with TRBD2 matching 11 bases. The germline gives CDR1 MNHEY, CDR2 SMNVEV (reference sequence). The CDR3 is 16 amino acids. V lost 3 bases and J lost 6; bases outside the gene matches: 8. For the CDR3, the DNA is TGTGCCAGCAGTTTCCTTATAGCGGGAGGGTCGGATACGCAGTATTTT. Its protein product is CASSFLIAGGSDTQYF.

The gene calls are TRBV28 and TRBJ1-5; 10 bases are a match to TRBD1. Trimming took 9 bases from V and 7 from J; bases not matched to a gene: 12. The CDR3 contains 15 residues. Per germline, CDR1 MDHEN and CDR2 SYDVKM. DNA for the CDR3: TGTGCCAGTACTTCCGGGACAGGGGCCACCCAGCCCCAGCATTTT. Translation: CASTSGTGATQPQHF.

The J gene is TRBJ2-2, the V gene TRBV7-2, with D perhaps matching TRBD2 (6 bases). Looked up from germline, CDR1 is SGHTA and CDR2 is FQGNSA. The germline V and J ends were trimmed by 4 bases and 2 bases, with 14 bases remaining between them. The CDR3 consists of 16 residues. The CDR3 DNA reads TGTGCCAGCAGCTGGGGGGAGCGCTCAAACACCGGGGAGCTGTTTTTT. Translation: CASSWGERSNTGELFF.

CDR3 DNA: TGCGCCAGCAGCCCCGCGGGCAGGGGGCGCCGAGATACGCAGTATTTT. As protein: CASSPAGRGRRDTQYF. The V and J genes are TRBV5-1 and TRBJ2-3, with 8 bases fitting TRBD1. This CDR3 has 16 residues. J lost 5 bases, V lost 4 bases, and 12 bases had no gene match. Germline V gives CDR1 SGHRS, CDR2 YFSETQ.

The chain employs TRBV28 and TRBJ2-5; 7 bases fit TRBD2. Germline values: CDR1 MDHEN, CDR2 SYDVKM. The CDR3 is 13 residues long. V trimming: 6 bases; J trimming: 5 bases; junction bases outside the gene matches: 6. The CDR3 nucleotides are TGTGCCAGCAGCGTAAGGGGAGGGGAGACCCAGTACTTC. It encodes CASSVRGGETQYF. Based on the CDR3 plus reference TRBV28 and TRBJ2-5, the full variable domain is DVKVTQSSRYLVKRTGEKVFLECVQDMDHENMFWYRQDPGLGLRLIYFSYDVKMKEKGDIPEGYSVSREKKERFSLILESASTNQTSMYLCASSVRGGETQYFGPGTRLLVL.

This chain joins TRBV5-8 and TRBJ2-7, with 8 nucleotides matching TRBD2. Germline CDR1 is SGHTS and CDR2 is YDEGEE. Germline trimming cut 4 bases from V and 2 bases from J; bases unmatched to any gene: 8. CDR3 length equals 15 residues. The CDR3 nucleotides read TGTGCCAGCAGCACCCTAAGCGGGGGCGCCTACGAGCAGTACTTC. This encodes CASSTLSGGAYEQYF.

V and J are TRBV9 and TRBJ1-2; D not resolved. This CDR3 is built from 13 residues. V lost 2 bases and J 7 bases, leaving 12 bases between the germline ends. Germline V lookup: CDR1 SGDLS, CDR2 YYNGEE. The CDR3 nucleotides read TGTGCCAGCAGCGTTAAGGAGTGGTTTGGCTACACCTTC. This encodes CASSVKEWFGYTF.

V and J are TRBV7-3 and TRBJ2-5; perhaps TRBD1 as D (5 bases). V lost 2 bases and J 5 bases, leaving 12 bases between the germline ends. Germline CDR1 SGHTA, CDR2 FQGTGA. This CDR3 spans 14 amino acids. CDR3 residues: CASSLWAGPETQYF. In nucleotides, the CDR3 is TGTGCCAGCAGCTTATGGGCAGGGCCGGAGACCCAGTACTTC.

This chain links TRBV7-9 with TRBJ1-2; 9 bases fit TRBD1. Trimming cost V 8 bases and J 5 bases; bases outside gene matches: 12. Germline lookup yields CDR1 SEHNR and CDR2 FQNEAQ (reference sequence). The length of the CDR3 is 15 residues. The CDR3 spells CASQPPGTGSYGYTF. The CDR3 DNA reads TGTGCCAGCCAACCCCCCGGGACAGGGAGTTATGGCTACACCTTC.

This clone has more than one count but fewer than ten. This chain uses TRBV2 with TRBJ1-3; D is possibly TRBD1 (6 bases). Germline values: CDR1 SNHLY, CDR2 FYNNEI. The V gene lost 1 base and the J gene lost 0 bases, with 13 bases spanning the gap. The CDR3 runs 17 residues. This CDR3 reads CASSEGTVQSSGNTIYF. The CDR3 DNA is TGTGCCAGCAGTGAAGGGACAGTACAAAGCTCTGGAAACACCATATATTTT.

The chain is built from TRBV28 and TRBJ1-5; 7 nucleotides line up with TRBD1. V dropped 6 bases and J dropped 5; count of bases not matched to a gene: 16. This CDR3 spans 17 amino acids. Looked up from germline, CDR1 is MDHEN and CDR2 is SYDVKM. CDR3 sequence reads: CASSPRQGLLLDQPQHF. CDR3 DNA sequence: TGTGCCAGCAGCCCCCGACAGGGACTTCTTCTCGATCAGCCCCAGCATTTT.

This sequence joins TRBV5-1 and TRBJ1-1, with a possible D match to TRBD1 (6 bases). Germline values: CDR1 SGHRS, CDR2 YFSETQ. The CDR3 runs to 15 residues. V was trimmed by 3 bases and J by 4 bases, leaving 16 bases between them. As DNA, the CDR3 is TGCGCCAGCAGCTCAAACAGGGATTACGGCACTGAAGCTTTCTTT. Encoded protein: CASSSNRDYGTEAFF.

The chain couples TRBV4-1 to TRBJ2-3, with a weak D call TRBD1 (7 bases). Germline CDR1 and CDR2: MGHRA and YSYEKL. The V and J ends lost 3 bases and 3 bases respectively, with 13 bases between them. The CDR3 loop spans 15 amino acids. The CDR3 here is CASSQRQGLTDTQYF. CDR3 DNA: TGCGCCAGCAGCCAGAGACAGGGACTTACAGATACGCAGTATTTT.

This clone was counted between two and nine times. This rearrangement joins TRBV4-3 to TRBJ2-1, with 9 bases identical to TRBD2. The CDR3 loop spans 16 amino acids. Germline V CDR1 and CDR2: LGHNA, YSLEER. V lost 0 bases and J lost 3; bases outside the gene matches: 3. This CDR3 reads CASSQDVAGDYNEQFF. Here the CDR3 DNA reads TGCGCCAGCAGCCAAGATGTAGCGGGAGACTACAATGAGCAGTTCTTC.

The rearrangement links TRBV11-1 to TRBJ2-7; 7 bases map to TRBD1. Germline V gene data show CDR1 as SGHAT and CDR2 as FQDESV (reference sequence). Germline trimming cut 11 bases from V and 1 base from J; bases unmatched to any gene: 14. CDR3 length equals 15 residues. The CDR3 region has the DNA TGTGCCGCCGTCCCACGGACAGGATTTTCCTACGAGCAGTACTTC. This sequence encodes CAAVPRTGFSYEQYF.

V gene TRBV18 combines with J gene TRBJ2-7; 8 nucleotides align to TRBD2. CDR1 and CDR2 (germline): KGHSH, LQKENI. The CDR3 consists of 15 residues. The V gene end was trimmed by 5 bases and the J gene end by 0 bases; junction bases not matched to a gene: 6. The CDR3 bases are TGTGCCAGCTCAGGTCTAGCGGGCTACTCCTACGAGCAGTACTTC. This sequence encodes CASSGLAGYSYEQYF.

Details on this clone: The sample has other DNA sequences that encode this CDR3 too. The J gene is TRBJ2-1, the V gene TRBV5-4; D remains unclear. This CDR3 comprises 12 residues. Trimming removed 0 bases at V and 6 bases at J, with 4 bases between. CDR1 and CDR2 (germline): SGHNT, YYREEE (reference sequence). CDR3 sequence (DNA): TGTGCCAGCAGCTTGGTCTCCAATGAGCAGTTCTTC. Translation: CASSLVSNEQFF.

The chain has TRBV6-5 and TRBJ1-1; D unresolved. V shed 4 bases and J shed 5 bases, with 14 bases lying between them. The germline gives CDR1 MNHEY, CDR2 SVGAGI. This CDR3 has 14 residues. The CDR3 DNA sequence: TGTGCCAGCAGTTCGGGTGCGAGGGTAACTGAAGCTTTCTTT. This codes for CASSSGARVTEAFF.

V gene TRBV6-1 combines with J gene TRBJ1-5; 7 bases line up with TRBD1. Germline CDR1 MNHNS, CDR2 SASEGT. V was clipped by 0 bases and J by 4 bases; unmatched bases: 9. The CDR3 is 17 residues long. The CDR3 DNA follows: TGTGCCAGCAGTGAAGCGGCAGGGGGTTTAAAGAATCAGCCCCAGCATTTT. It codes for CASSEAAGGLKNQPQHF.

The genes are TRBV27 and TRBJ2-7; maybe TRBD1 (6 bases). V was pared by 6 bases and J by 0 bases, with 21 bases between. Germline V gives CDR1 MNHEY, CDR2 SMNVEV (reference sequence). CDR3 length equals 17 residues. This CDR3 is CASRSSGQTYSSYEQYF. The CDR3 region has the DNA TGTGCCAGCAGATCGTCTGGACAGACCTATAGCTCCTACGAGCAGTACTTC.

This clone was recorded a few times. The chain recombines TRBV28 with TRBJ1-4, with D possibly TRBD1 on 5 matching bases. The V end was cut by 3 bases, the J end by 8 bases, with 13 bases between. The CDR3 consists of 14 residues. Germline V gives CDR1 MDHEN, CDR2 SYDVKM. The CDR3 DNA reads TGTGCCAGCAGTTTGATTGGGGGAGGGGAAAAACTGTTTTTT. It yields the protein CASSLIGGGEKLFF.

The CDR3 here is CASILRGEQYF. The CDR3, as DNA: TGTGCCAGCATCCTTCGGGGGGAGCAGTACTTC. The rearrangement uses TRBV28 and TRBJ2-7; weak D call: TRBD2 (6 bases). Trimming cost V 7 bases and J 7 bases, with 11 bases left between them. This CDR3 is built from 11 residues. Looked up from germline, CDR1 is MDHEN and CDR2 is SYDVKM.

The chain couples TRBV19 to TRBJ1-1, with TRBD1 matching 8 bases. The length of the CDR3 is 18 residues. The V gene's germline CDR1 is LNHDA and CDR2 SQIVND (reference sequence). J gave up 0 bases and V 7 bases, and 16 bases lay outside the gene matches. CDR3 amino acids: CASIQSPPGGGMNTEAFF. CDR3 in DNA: TGTGCCAGTATCCAATCCCCTCCAGGGGGCGGAATGAACACTGAAGCTTTCTTT. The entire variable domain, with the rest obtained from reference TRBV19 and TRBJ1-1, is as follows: DGGITQSPKYLFRKEGQNVTLSCEQNLNHDAMYWYRQDPGQGLRLIYYSQIVNDFQKGDIAEGYSVSREKKESFPLTVTSAQKNPTAFYLCASIQSPPGGGMNTEAFFGQGTRLTVV.

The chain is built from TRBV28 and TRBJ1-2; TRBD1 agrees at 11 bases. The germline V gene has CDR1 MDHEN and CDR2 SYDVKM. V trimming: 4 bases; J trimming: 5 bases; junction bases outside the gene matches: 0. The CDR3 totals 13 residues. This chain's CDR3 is CASSWDRGYGYTF. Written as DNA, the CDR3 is TGTGCCAGCAGTTGGGACAGGGGGTATGGCTACACCTTC.

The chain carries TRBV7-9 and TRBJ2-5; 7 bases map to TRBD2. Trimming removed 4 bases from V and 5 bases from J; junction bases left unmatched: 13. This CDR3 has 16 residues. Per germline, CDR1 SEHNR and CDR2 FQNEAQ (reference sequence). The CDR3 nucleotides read TGTGCCAGCAGCTCAACCCTTAGCGGGCCACGGGAGACCCAGTACTTC. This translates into CASSSTLSGPRETQYF.

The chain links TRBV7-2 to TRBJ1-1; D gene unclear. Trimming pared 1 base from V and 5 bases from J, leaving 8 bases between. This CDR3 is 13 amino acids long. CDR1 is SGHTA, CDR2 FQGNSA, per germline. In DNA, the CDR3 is TGTGCCAGCAGCTTAGTACGGTGGACTGAAGCTTTCTTT. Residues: CASSLVRWTEAFF.

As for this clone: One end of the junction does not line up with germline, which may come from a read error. CDR3: CSSSIQRGTYNEQFF. CDR3 sequence (DNA): TGTTCCAGCAGCATACAGCGGGGCACCTACAATGAGCAGTTCTTC. This rearrangement joins TRBV7-9 to TRBJ2-1, with 7 bases lining up with TRBD2. CDR3 length equals 15 residues. Germline CDR1 SEHNR, CDR2 FQNEAQ (reference sequence).

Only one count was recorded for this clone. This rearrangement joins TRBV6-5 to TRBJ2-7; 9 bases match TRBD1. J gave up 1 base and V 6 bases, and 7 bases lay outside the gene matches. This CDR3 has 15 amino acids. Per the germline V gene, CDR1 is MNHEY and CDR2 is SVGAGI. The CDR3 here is CASRPDRGTSYEQYF. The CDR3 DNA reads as TGTGCCAGCAGGCCCGACAGGGGGACTTCCTACGAGCAGTACTTC.

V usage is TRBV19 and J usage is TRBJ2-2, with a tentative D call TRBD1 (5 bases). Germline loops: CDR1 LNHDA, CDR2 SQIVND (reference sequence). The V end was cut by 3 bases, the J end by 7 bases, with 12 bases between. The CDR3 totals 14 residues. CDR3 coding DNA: TGTGCCAGTAGTATTCCCAGGGTTGGCGGGGAGCTGTTTTTT. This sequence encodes CASSIPRVGGELFF.